Listed below are T cell receptor beta chains from one sample, sequenced in a study of blood T cells in healthy people across ages. TCRdb used MiXCR to reprocess the 5' RACE reads, holding one entry per CDR3 protein. The data show hundreds of thousands of distinct CDR3 sequences, around 54% seen once. The sample was blood. The receptors were gathered from a man aged 60 to 75 in good health. CDR3s leave out the opening cysteine and the closing phenylalanine or tryptophan. Fields, in order: J gene, V gene, CDR3 protein.

j_call: TRBJ2-5
v_call: TRBV6-5
cdr3_aa: ASRDTETQY

j_call: TRBJ2-5
v_call: TRBV29-1
cdr3_aa: SVSERGGEETQY

j_call: TRBJ2-3
v_call: TRBV12-3/TRBV12-4
cdr3_aa: ASSQRGVKDTQY

j_call: TRBJ2-5
v_call: TRBV4-2
cdr3_aa: ASSQGKLSGSRGETQY

j_call: TRBJ1-1
v_call: TRBV20-1
cdr3_aa: SELQGAATEAF

j_call: TRBJ2-7
v_call: TRBV21-1
cdr3_aa: ASSNLGEGNEQY

j_call: TRBJ1-2
v_call: TRBV12-3/TRBV12-4
cdr3_aa: ASSFGGRFDGYT

j_call: TRBJ2-5
v_call: TRBV7-9
cdr3_aa: ASSVGEYNEQY

j_call: TRBJ2-5
v_call: TRBV12-3/TRBV12-4
cdr3_aa: ASSLDGQAQETQY

j_call: TRBJ1-2
v_call: TRBV3-1
cdr3_aa: ASSLGQLLYGYT

j_call: TRBJ2-2
v_call: TRBV28
cdr3_aa: ASSPPLAGGTPRELF

j_call: TRBJ1-1
v_call: TRBV7-2
cdr3_aa: ASSLAVRVNTEAF

j_call: TRBJ2-1
v_call: TRBV4-1
cdr3_aa: ASSNRTGSTYNEQF

j_call: TRBJ2-7
v_call: TRBV9
cdr3_aa: ASSFRDRGYEQY

j_call: TRBJ1-2
v_call: TRBV20-1
cdr3_aa: SARNTGSYGYT

j_call: TRBJ1-2
v_call: TRBV7-2
cdr3_aa: ASSLVAQINYGYT

j_call: TRBJ2-5
v_call: TRBV12-3/TRBV12-4
cdr3_aa: ASSLGWDGETQY

j_call: TRBJ2-5
v_call: TRBV28
cdr3_aa: ASSLAGGADLQETQY

j_call: TRBJ2-2
v_call: TRBV12-3/TRBV12-4
cdr3_aa: ASIPGLTGELF

j_call: TRBJ2-5
v_call: TRBV29-1
cdr3_aa: SVEGAGHQETQY